One T cell receptor (beta chain) is described in this entry. The data are from a study of blood T cell repertoires in COVID-19. Study details: Samples of COVID-19 (acute and convalescent) were obtained from the United States, Italy and Spain.

Under the authors' procedure: Nucleated cell counts were estimated from reference gene primer amplification. Profiling relied on immunoSEQ multiplex PCR, and the TCRdb table lists in-frame clones only, not all of them. The DNA was the basis for D and trimming; V, J and clone size are from that table. The sample holds about 150,000 clones, 65% to 90% seen once. The CDR3 consists of 14 residues. The V and J ends lost 2 bases and 4 bases, in that order; junction bases with no gene match: 3. CDR1 and CDR2 from the germline V gene are KGHSH and LQKENI. The sample was peripheral blood. This chain links TRBV18 with TRBJ2-7, with 9 bases fitting TRBD1. The receptor comes from a man aged 65 to 79 with acute or convalescent COVID-19. CDR3 protein: CASSPGTGRYEQYF. The CDR3 nucleotides are TGTGCCAGCTCACCAGGGACAGGGAGGTACGAGCAGTACTTC.